A single sample is the source of the 16 T cell receptor beta chains below, sequenced in a study of cytomegalovirus exposure and HLA in healthy donors. 13 Jbeta primers and 60 Vbeta primers were used for the PCR. TCRdb's copy holds only in-frame clones and misses some; the assay was immunoSEQ multiplex PCR. The sample shows tens of thousands of clones, 10% of them seen only once. The material sequenced was PBMCs. The receptors come from a man in his sixties in good health and CMV-seropositive.

V gene TRBV11-2 combines with J gene TRBJ2-1; TRBD2 aligns across 12 bases. V trimming: 0 bases; J trimming: 9 bases; junction bases outside the gene matches: 3. Germline CDR1 is SGHAT and CDR2 is FQNNGV. The CDR3 sequence is 15 residues long. DNA for the CDR3: TGTGCCAGCAGCTTAGAAGGACTAGCGGGATCTGAGCAGTTCTTC. It specifies CASSLEGLAGSEQFF.

This clone turned up a few times. The gene calls are TRBV2 and TRBJ2-1, with 8 nucleotides matching TRBD1. The V gene's germline CDR1 is SNHLY and CDR2 FYNNEI. The CDR3 is made up of 13 amino acids. V lost 6 bases to trimming and J lost 2 bases; unmatched junction nucleotides: 0. The CDR3 coding sequence is TGTGCCAGCAGGGACAGGGCCTACAATGAGCAGTTCTTC. Its protein product is CASRDRAYNEQFF. Full variable domain (rest looked up from reference TRBV2 and TRBJ2-1): EPEVTQTPSHQVTQMGQEVILRCVPISNHLYFYWYRQILGQKVEFLVSFYNNEISEKSEIFDDQFSVERPDGSNFTLKIRSTKLEDSAMYFCASRDRAYNEQFFGPGTRLTVL.

The chain links TRBV5-1 to TRBJ2-2; 7 bases fit TRBD1. Germline V CDR1 and CDR2: SGHRS, YFSETQ. Trimming cost V 0 bases and J 4 bases; bases outside gene matches: 6. This CDR3 region has 16 residues. The CDR3 DNA reads as TGCGCCAGCAGCTTGGCGGACAGGATTGGCACCGGGGAGCTGTTTTTT. The encoded protein is CASSLADRIGTGELFF.

This clone was picked up a small number of times. This chain links TRBV7-2 with TRBJ2-5; 8 nucleotides agree with TRBD2. The V and J ends lost 6 bases and 3 bases, in that order; junction bases with no gene match: 9. The CDR3 has 15 residues. Germline V gene data show CDR1 as SGHTA and CDR2 as FQGNSA. The CDR3 reads CASSLRSTSEETQYF. The CDR3 DNA follows: TGTGCCAGCAGTTTACGATCGACTAGCGAAGAGACCCAGTACTTC.

This clone was picked up a small number of times. V is TRBV7-2 and J is TRBJ1-1, with D perhaps matching TRBD1 (5 bases). V dropped 5 bases and J dropped 3 bases, with 19 bases sitting between them. The CDR3 covers 16 residues. Looked up from germline, CDR1 is SGHTA and CDR2 is FQGNSA. The CDR3 nucleotides are TGTGCCAGCAGCCAGCAGGCCACAATAGGGGACACTGAAGCTTTCTTT. Protein product: CASSQQATIGDTEAFF.

This clone has only a few counts. The J gene is TRBJ2-1, the V gene TRBV19, with TRBD2 identical over 11 bases. The V gene end was trimmed by 5 bases and the J gene end by 10 bases; junction bases not matched to a gene: 13. This CDR3 comprises 16 residues. Germline CDR1 LNHDA, CDR2 SQIVND (reference sequence). The CDR3 DNA is TGTGCCAGTAGTGGGGAACTAGCGGGAGCCCTCGGAGAGCAGTTCTTC. Encoded protein: CASSGELAGALGEQFF.

This clone was observed a few times. This sequence joins TRBV4-2 and TRBJ1-1; D is perhaps TRBD1 (5 bases). CDR3 length equals 16 residues. The V gene's germline CDR1 is LGHNA and CDR2 YNFKEQ. Trimming stripped 1 base from V and 2 bases from J, with 14 bases between. The chain's CDR3 is CASSQAGGRVNTEAFF. The DNA for the CDR3 is TGTGCCAGCAGCCAAGCGGGTGGCAGGGTAAACACTGAAGCTTTCTTT.

This clone was counted only a few times. The rearrangement uses TRBV29-1 and TRBJ2-7; D possibly corresponds to TRBD2 (7 bases). Germline CDR1 SQVTM, CDR2 ANQGSEA. The CDR3 loop spans 14 amino acids. The chain's CDR3 is CGATGRGGSYEQYF. The CDR3 coding sequence is TGCGGCGCTACGGGGAGGGGGGGCTCCTACGAGCAGTACTTC.

This chain uses TRBV7-9 with TRBJ1-2; unclear D gene. The CDR3 spans 12 residues. From germline, CDR1 is SEHNR and CDR2 FQNEAQ (reference sequence). V lost 0 bases and J 5 bases, leaving 4 bases between the germline ends. CDR3 nucleotides: TGTGCCAGCAGCTTAGCAACATATGGCTACACCTTC. Protein: CASSLATYGYTF.

In the case of this clone: Likely a read error: the CDR3 ends without its conserved phenylalanine or tryptophan. No DNA is shown, since the ends of the CDR3 on it are uncertain; the CDR3 is the one TCRdb lists. The chain recombines TRBV7-6 with TRBJ1-4. The CDR3 is 16 residues long, counting both termini. Germline V gives CDR1 SGHVS, CDR2 FNYEAQ. CDR3 protein: CASSLGRESTNEKMFL.

A few counts support this clone. This chain links TRBV14 with TRBJ2-5; a possible D gene is TRBD2 (5 bases). Trimming removed 0 bases at V and 2 bases at J, with 10 bases between. This CDR3 contains 15 residues. CDR1 SGHDN and CDR2 FVKESK come from the germline V gene. This CDR3 reads CASSQDITGQETQYF. CDR3 DNA sequence: TGTGCCAGCAGCCAAGATATAACGGGACAAGAGACCCAGTACTTC. The full variable domain, in which reference TRBV14 and TRBJ2-5 provide the parts outside the CDR3, is EAGVTQFPSHSVIEKGQTVTLRCDPISGHDNLYWYRRVMGKEIKFLLHFVKESKQDESGMPNNRFLAERTGGTYSTLKVQPAELEDSGVYFCASSQDITGQETQYFGPGTRLLVL.

This clone was seen a few times. The V call is TRBV10-3, the J call TRBJ1-2; 9 nucleotides match TRBD1. With 0 bases clipped from V and 2 bases from J, the junction kept 1 base outside the gene matches. Germline V gene sequence: CDR1 ENHRY, CDR2 SYGVKD. CDR3 length: 15 amino acids. DNA of the CDR3: TGTGCCATCAGTGAGTCGGACAGGGGAAACTATGGCTACACCTTC. Amino acids: CAISESDRGNYGYTF.

This clone was detected a few times. The chain couples TRBV4-1 to TRBJ2-2; D is perhaps TRBD1 (6 bases). Per germline, CDR1 MGHRA and CDR2 YSYEKL. V lost 3 bases to trimming and J lost 1 base, with 12 bases between them. The CDR3 length is 16 residues. The CDR3 sequence is CASSHEPTGNTGELFF. For the CDR3, the DNA is TGCGCCAGCAGCCACGAACCGACAGGGAACACCGGGGAGCTGTTTTTT.

This clone occurred a few times. This sequence joins TRBV4-1 and TRBJ2-7; 10 bases line up with TRBD2. The germline CDR1 and CDR2 sequences are MGHRA and YSYEKL. The CDR3 covers 16 residues. Losses at the gene ends were 3 bases for V and 0 bases for J; bases not matched to a gene: 5. DNA of the CDR3: TGCGCCAGCAGCCATTTTAGCGGGAGGCACTCCTACGAGCAGTACTTC. It codes for CASSHFSGRHSYEQYF.

This clone has more than one count but fewer than ten. This CDR3 is CASRRTTNTGELFF. The CDR3 region has the DNA TGCGCCAGCCGCCGGACTACAAACACCGGGGAGCTGTTTTTT. This chain joins TRBV5-1 and TRBJ2-2, with D tentatively TRBD2 (6 bases). The CDR3 is made up of 14 amino acids. The germline CDR1 and CDR2 sequences are SGHRS and YFSETQ. The ends were cut back, 7 bases at V and 2 bases at J, with 12 bases in the middle.

The CDR3 sequence is CASSQDGSGGSGRSNEQYF. CDR3 nucleotide sequence: TGCGCCAGCAGCCAAGACGGTTCGGGAGGTAGCGGGAGATCTAACGAGCAGTACTTC. This sequence joins TRBV4-1 and TRBJ2-7; TRBD2 agrees at 9 bases. This CDR3 is built from 19 residues. V was clipped by 0 bases and J by 5 bases; unmatched bases: 17. Germline-derived CDR1 and CDR2 are MGHRA and YSYEKL.